What follows are 24 T cell receptor beta chains derived from one specimen sequenced in a study of T cell changes during pregnancy in multiple sclerosis. Here immunoSEQ multiplex PCR was the method, and the copy in TCRdb shows in-frame clones only, minus some. The sample holds 25,000 to 30,000 clones; around 93% are singletons and the top ten take approximately 0.39%. The source material was CD4+ T cells from peripheral blood mononuclear cells, sampled after pregnancy. The receptors were gathered from a female donor with multiple sclerosis, enrolled in a pregnancy study.

This clone is a singleton in its sample. The chain has TRBV11-1 and TRBJ2-5; the D gene is possibly TRBD1 (6 bases). Matching the DNA end better, TRBJ2-7 makes the J call doubtful. There are 15 residues in the CDR3. The germline gives CDR1 SGHAT, CDR2 FQDESV (reference sequence). CDR3 nucleotides: TGTGCCAGCAGCTTAGGAACCGACAGGCCCTACGAGCAGTACTTC. It encodes CASSLGTDRPYEQYF.

The genes are TRBV5-1 and TRBJ2-1; 8 bases are shared with TRBD2. Germline assignment: CDR1 SGHRS and CDR2 YFSETQ. This CDR3 has 15 amino acids. Unmatched junction bases numbered 13, after V lost 4 bases and J lost 10 bases. CDR3 nucleotides: TGCGCCAGCAGCGGTAGCGGGGTCTTATTAGGAGAGCAGTTCTTC. This gives the protein CASSGSGVLLGEQFF. Full variable domain (outside the CDR3, taken from reference TRBV5-1 and TRBJ2-1): KAGVTQTPRYLIKTRGQQVTLSCSPISGHRSVSWYQQTPGQGLQFLFEYFSETQRNKGNFPGRFSGRQFSNSRSEMNVSTLELGDSALYLCASSGSGVLLGEQFFGPGTRLTVL.

This chain uses TRBV4-3 with TRBJ1-3; D remains ambiguous. V was shortened by 0 bases and J by 0 bases, with 6 bases between the two germline ends. The CDR3 spans 15 residues. Germline V CDR1 and CDR2: LGHNA, YSLEER. In DNA, the CDR3 is TGCGCCAGCAGCCAAGACCCGAGCTCTGGAAACACCATATATTTT. Its protein product is CASSQDPSSGNTIYF.

This clone turned up a few times. The rearrangement joins TRBV6-5 to TRBJ1-1; 7 nucleotides align to TRBD1. Germline assignment: CDR1 MNHEY and CDR2 SVGAGI. V was pared by 6 bases and J by 3 bases, with 10 bases of the junction left unmatched. This CDR3 has 15 amino acids. The CDR3 DNA reads TGTGCCAGCAGGATCCAGACAGGGTGGGACACTGAAGCTTTCTTT. As protein: CASRIQTGWDTEAFF.

In this sample, this clone turned up a few times. The rearrangement joins TRBV6-6 to TRBJ1-2, with D tentatively TRBD1 (5 bases). Trimming cost V 5 bases and J 7 bases, with 8 bases left between them. CDR1 and CDR2 from the germline V gene are MNHNY and SVGAGI (reference sequence). CDR3 length: 11 residues. The CDR3 loop reads CASSGGTGYTF. CDR3 nucleotide sequence: TGTGCCAGCAGTGGGGGGACTGGCTACACCTTC.

This chain connects TRBV7-9 to TRBJ2-1, with 9 bases identical to TRBD2. Germline V lookup: CDR1 SEHNR, CDR2 FQNEAQ (reference sequence). Unmatched junction bases numbered 5, after V lost 5 bases and J lost 3 bases. This CDR3 has 15 amino acids. This CDR3 reads CASSVGLADYNEQFF. CDR3 sequence (DNA): TGTGCCAGCAGCGTGGGACTAGCTGACTACAATGAGCAGTTCTTC.

This chain links TRBV7-6 with TRBJ2-5, with D maybe TRBD1 (7 bases). V was shortened by 7 bases and J by 7 bases, with 16 bases between the two germline ends. The CDR3 length is 13 residues. Germline V CDR1 and CDR2: SGHVS, FNYEAQ. CDR3 residues: CASTPVEGATQYF. The CDR3 DNA reads as TGTGCCAGCACCCCCGTGGAGGGGGCGACCCAGTACTTC. Variable domain in full (rest from reference TRBV7-6 and TRBJ2-5): GAGVSQSPRYKVTKRGQDVALRCDPISGHVSLYWYRQALGQGPEFLTYFNYEAQQDKSGLPNDRFSAERPEGSISTLTIQRTEQRDSAMYRCASTPVEGATQYFGPGTRLLVL.

This clone was detected only once. The chain is built from TRBV9 and TRBJ2-1; 8 nucleotides line up with TRBD2. Germline trimming cut 0 bases from V and 0 bases from J; bases unmatched to any gene: 5. The CDR3 covers 17 residues. Germline-derived CDR1 and CDR2 are SGDLS and YYNGEE. The CDR3 coding sequence is TGTGCCAGCAGCGTAGGCCTAGCGGGCCCCTCCTACAATGAGCAGTTCTTC. Its protein is CASSVGLAGPSYNEQFF.

The chain uses TRBV30 and TRBJ2-1; no definite D call. The germline V gene has CDR1 GTSNPN and CDR2 SVGIG (reference sequence). The CDR3 has 12 amino acids. Trimming pared 3 bases from V and 5 bases from J, leaving 8 bases between. The CDR3 reads CAWRPQHNEQFF. The CDR3 region has the DNA TGTGCCTGGAGGCCACAGCACAATGAGCAGTTCTTC. The full variable domain, in which reference TRBV30 and TRBJ2-1 provide the parts outside the CDR3, is SQTIHQWPATLVQPVGSPLSLECTVEGTSNPNLYWYRQAAGRGLQLLFYSVGIGQISSEVPQNLSASRPQDRQFILSSKKLLLSDSGFYLCAWRPQHNEQFFGPGTRLTVL.

This rearrangement joins TRBV5-1 to TRBJ2-5; no clear D gene. Trimming took off 2 bases at V and 2 bases at J, with 7 bases between the two ends. This CDR3 has 13 residues. CDR1 SGHRS and CDR2 YFSETQ come from the germline V gene. CDR3 sequence (DNA): TGCGCCAGCAGCTTCACTTCTCAAGAGACCCAGTACTTC. This codes for CASSFTSQETQYF.

This chain joins TRBV25-1 and TRBJ1-2; D gene ambiguous. The CDR3 is 14 residues long. Per the germline V gene, CDR1 is MGHDK and CDR2 is SYGVNS. V was pared by 2 bases and J by 5 bases, with 12 bases between. CDR3 sequence: CASSEGGRLYGYTF. In DNA, the CDR3 is TGTGCCAGCAGTGAAGGTGGCAGGCTTTATGGCTACACCTTC.

The CDR3 here is CASSPKLDRAQETQYF. The CDR3 nucleotides are TGTGCCAGCTCACCAAAACTTGACAGAGCCCAAGAGACCCAGTACTTC. This chain connects TRBV18 to TRBJ2-5; D may be TRBD1 (5 bases). Germline lookup yields CDR1 KGHSH and CDR2 LQKENI. There are 16 residues in the CDR3. V lost 2 bases and J lost 1, with 14 bases in between.

The chain has TRBV7-3 and TRBJ2-6; 7 bases match TRBD2. CDR3 length: 18 amino acids. Per the germline V gene, CDR1 is SGHTA and CDR2 is FQGTGA. Losses at the gene ends were 5 bases for V and 2 bases for J; bases not matched to a gene: 12. The CDR3 bases are TGTGCCAGCAGCGGTGGGGGACTAAGCTCACCTGGGGCCAACGTCCTGACTTTC. This encodes CASSGGGLSSPGANVLTF.

The chain recombines TRBV5-1 with TRBJ2-1, with D possibly matching TRBD2 (6 bases). This CDR3 has 13 amino acids. Germline CDR1 reads SGHRS; CDR2 reads YFSETQ. Trimming removed 4 bases from V and 3 bases from J, with 8 bases in between. DNA of the CDR3: TGCGCCAGCAGCAACGGGGGCTACAATGAGCAGTTCTTC. Protein product: CASSNGGYNEQFF.

This chain uses TRBV27 with TRBJ1-1; no firm D call. The CDR3 loop spans 13 amino acids. V lost 5 bases to trimming and J lost 5 bases, with 12 bases between them. Looked up from germline, CDR1 is MNHEY and CDR2 is SMNVEV (reference sequence). The CDR3, as DNA: TGTGCCAGCAGTGTCAGGAGAGGGACTGAAGCTTTCTTT. Its translation is CASSVRRGTEAFF.

V and J are TRBV12-5 and TRBJ2-7, with TRBD1 matching 11 bases. Germline CDR1 is LGHNT and CDR2 is FRNRAP. Trimming removed 6 bases from V and 2 bases from J; junction bases left unmatched: 9. This CDR3 has 16 amino acids. DNA for the CDR3: TGTGCTAGTGGCCGACCGGGACAGGGGGAGACCTACGAGCAGTACTTC. It encodes CASGRPGQGETYEQYF.

The rearrangement uses TRBV13 and TRBJ2-1, with D unresolved. Germline values: CDR1 PRHDT, CDR2 FYEKMQ (reference sequence). V was pared by 5 bases and J by 0 bases, with 11 bases between. The CDR3 is 15 residues long. In DNA, the CDR3 is TGTGCCAGCAGCCCCCGACGGAGCTCCTACAATGAGCAGTTCTTC. Protein product: CASSPRRSSYNEQFF. The full variable domain, its missing parts supplied by reference TRBV13 and TRBJ2-1, is AAGVIQSPRHLIKEKRETATLKCYPIPRHDTVYWYQQGPGQDPQFLISFYEKMQSDKGSIPDRFSAQQFSDYHSELNMSSLELGDSALYFCASSPRRSSYNEQFFGPGTRLTVL.

This rearrangement joins TRBV9 to TRBJ2-2, with D possibly matching TRBD2 (7 bases). The germline V gene has CDR1 SGDLS and CDR2 YYNGEE. The CDR3 extends over 16 amino acids. The V end lost 5 bases, the J end lost 4 bases, and 18 bases lay between the germline ends. The chain's CDR3 is CASRGGAGEGTGELFF. The CDR3 DNA is TGTGCCAGCAGGGGGGGGGCAGGGGAAGGCACCGGGGAGCTGTTTTTT.

The chain is built from TRBV6-1 and TRBJ2-7; 8 bases fit TRBD2. This CDR3 is built from 15 residues. Germline V gene data show CDR1 as MNHNS and CDR2 as SASEGT. V was pared by 1 base and J by 2 bases, with 4 bases of the junction left unmatched. The CDR3 DNA follows: TGTGCCAGCAGTGAAGAGGGGACTAGGGCCTACGAGCAGTACTTC. As protein: CASSEEGTRAYEQYF.

This clone occurred a few times. The chain employs TRBV19 and TRBJ1-5; a weak D match, TRBD1 (5 bases). Germline V CDR1 and CDR2: LNHDA, SQIVND (reference sequence). The V end was cut by 3 bases, the J end by 2 bases, with 11 bases between. CDR3 length equals 15 residues. This CDR3 is CASSMSGGGNQPQHF. For the CDR3, the DNA is TGTGCCAGTAGTATGAGCGGGGGAGGCAATCAGCCCCAGCATTTT.

The chain carries TRBV7-9 and TRBJ1-6; D unclear. The CDR3 is 14 residues long. CDR1 SEHNR and CDR2 FQNEAQ come from the germline V gene (reference sequence). The germline V and J ends were trimmed by 5 bases and 10 bases, with 15 bases remaining between them. The CDR3, as DNA: TGTGCCAGCAGCCCCCCTTCAGATCGATCACCCCTCCACTTT. Residues: CASSPPSDRSPLHF.

The chain combines TRBV30 with TRBJ1-5; no clear D gene. This CDR3 contains 13 residues. The V and J ends lost 4 bases and 2 bases respectively, with 9 bases between them. The germline gives CDR1 GTSNPN, CDR2 SVGIG (reference sequence). This CDR3 is CAWNQAGNQPQHF. Written as DNA, the CDR3 is TGTGCCTGGAATCAGGCAGGCAATCAGCCCCAGCATTTT.

The rearrangement uses TRBV5-4 and TRBJ2-2; D may be TRBD1 (6 bases). This CDR3 is built from 14 residues. Germline assignment: CDR1 SGHNT and CDR2 YYREEE (reference sequence). V shed 3 bases and J shed 6 bases, with 12 bases lying between them. The CDR3 DNA is TGTGCCAGCAGCTCCCAGACAGGCCCCGGGGAGCTGTTTTTT. It translates to CASSSQTGPGELFF. The whole variable domain, remainder taken from reference TRBV5-4 and TRBJ2-2, is ETGVTQSPTHLIKTRGQQVTLRCSSQSGHNTVSWYQQALGQGPQFIFQYYREEENGRGNFPPRFSGLQFPNYSSELNVNALELDDSALYLCASSSQTGPGELFFGEGSRLTVL.

This chain uses TRBV7-8 with TRBJ2-1; 10 bases fit TRBD2. Germline V lookup: CDR1 SGHVS, CDR2 FQNEAQ. V lost 0 bases and J lost 5; bases outside the gene matches: 13. There are 19 residues in the CDR3. The CDR3 loop is CASSLALLLGLASNNEQFF. The CDR3 DNA sequence: TGTGCCAGCAGCTTAGCGCTCCTCTTGGGACTAGCGTCGAACAATGAGCAGTTCTTC.